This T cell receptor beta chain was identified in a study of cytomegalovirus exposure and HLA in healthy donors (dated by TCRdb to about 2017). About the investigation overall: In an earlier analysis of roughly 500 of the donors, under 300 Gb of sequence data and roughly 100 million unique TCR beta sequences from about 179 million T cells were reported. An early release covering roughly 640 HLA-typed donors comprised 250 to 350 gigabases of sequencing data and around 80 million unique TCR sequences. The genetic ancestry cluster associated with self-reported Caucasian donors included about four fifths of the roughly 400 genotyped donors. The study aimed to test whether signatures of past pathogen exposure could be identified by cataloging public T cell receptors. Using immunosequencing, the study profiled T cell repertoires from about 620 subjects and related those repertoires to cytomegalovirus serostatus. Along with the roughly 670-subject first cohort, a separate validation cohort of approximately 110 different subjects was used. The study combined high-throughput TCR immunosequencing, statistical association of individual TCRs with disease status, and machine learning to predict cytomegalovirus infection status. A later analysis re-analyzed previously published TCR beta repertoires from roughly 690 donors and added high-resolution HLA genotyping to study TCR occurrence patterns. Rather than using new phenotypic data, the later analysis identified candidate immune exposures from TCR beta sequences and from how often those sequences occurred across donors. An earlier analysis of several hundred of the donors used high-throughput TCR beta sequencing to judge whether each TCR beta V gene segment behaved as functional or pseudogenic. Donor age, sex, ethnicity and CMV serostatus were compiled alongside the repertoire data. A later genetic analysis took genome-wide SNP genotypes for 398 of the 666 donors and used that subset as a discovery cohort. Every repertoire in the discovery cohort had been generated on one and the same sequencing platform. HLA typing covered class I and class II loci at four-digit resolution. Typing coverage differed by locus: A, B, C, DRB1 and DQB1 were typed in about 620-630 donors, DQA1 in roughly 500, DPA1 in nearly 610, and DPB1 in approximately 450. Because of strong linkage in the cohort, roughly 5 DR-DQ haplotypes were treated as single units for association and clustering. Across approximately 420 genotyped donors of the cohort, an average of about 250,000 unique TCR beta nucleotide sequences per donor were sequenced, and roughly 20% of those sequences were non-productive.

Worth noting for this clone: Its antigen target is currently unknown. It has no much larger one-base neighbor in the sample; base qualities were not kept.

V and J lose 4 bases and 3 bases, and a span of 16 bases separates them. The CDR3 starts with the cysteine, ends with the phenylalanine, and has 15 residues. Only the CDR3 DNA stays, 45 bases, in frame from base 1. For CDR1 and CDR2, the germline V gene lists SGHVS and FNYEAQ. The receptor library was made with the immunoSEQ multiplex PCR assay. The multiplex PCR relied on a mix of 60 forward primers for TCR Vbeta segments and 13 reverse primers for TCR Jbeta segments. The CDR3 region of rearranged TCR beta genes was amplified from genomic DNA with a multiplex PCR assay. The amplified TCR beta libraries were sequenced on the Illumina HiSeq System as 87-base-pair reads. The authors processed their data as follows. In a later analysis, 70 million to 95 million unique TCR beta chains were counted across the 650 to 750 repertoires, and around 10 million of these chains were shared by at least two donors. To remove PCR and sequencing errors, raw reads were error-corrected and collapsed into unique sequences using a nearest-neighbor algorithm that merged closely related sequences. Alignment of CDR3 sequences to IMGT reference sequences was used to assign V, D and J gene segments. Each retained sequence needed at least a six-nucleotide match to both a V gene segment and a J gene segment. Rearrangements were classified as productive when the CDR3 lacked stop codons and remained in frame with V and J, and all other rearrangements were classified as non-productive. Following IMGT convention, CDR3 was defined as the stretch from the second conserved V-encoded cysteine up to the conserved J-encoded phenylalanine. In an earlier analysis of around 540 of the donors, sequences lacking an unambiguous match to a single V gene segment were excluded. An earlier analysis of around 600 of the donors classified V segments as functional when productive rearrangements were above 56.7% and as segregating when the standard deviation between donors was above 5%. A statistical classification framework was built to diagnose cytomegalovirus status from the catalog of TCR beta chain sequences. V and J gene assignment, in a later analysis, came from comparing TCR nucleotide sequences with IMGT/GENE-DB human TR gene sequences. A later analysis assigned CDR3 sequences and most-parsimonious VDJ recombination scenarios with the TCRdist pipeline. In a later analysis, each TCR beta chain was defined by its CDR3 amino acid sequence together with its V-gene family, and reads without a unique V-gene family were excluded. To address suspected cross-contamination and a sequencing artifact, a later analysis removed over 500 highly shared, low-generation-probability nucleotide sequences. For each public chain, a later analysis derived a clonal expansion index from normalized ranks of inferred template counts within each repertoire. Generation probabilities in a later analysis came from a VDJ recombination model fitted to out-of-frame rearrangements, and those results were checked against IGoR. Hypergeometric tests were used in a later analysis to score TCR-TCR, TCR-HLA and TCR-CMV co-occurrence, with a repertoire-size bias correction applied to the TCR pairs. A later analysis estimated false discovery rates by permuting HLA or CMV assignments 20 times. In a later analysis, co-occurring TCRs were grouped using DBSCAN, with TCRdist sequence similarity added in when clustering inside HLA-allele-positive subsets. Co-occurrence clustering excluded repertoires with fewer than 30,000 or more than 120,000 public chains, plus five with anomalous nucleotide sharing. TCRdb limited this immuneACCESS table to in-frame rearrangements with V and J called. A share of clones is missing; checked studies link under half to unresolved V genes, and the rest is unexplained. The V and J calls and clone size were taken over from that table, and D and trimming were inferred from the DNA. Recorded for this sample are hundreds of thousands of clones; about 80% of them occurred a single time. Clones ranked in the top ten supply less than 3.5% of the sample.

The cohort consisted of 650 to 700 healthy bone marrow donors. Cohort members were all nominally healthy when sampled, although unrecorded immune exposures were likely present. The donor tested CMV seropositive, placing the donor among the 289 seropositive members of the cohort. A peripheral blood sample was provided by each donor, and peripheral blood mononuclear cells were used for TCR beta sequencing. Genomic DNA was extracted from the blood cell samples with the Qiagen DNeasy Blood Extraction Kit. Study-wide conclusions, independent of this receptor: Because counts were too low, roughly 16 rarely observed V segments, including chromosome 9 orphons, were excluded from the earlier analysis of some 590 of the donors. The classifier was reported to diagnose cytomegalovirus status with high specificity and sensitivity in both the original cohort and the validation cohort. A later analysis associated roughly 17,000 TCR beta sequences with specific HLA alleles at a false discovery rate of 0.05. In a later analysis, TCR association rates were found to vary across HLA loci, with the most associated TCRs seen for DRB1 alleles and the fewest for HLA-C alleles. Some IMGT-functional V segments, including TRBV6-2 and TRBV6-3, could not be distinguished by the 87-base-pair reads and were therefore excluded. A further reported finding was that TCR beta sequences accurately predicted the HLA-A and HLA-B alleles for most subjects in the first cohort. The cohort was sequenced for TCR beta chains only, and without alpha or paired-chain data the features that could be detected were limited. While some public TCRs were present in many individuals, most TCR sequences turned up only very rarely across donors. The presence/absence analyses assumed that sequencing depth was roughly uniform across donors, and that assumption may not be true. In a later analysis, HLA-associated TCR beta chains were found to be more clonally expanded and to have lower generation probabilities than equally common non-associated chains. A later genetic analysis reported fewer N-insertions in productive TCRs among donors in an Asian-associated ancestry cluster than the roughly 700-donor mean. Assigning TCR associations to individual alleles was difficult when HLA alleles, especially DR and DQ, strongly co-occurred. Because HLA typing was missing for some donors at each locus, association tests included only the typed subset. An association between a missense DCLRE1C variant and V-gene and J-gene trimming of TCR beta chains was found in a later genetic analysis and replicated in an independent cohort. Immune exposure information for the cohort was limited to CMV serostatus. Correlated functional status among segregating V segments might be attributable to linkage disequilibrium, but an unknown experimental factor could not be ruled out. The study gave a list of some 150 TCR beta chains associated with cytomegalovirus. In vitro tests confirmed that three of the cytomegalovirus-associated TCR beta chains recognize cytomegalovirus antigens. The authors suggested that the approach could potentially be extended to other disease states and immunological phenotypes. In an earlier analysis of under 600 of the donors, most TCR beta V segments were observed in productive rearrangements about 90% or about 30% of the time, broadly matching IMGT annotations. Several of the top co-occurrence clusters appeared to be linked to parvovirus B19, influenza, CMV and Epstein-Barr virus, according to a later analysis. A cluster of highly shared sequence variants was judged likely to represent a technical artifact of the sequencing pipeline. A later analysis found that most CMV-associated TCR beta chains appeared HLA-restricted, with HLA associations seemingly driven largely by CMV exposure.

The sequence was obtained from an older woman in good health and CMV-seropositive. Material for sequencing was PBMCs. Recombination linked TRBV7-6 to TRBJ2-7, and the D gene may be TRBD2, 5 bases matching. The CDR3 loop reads CASSSNLGDDYEQYF. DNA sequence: TGTGCCAGCAGCTCCAATCTCGGGGATGACTACGAGCAGTACTTC. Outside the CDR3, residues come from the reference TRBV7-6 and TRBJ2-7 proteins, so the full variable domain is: GAGVSQSPRYKVTKRGQDVALRCDPISGHVSLYWYRQALGQGPEFLTYFNYEAQQDKSGLPNDRFSAERPEGSISTLTIQRTEQRDSAMYRCASSSNLGDDYEQYFGPGTRLTVT.